Sequencing of this TCR beta chain was carried out in a study of regulatory T cells in long-lasting Graves disease. V lost 5 bases and J lost 8, with 13 bases in between. The CDR3 is 13 amino acids. Germline CDR1 reads SNHLY; CDR2 reads FYNNEI. Combining iRepertoire HTBI primers with Arm-PCR of CDR3 regions, the authors built TCR beta libraries. In TCRdb, the multiplex PCR reads were re-called with MiXCR into one record per CDR3 protein. The sample consists of 450,000 to 600,000 distinct CDR3 sequences, about a sixth of them appearing once. Described time point: newly diagnosed GD, antithyroid drugs for less than 3 months. Extracted PBMC RNA gave rise to the TCR library. A few counts support this clonotype. These data also featured in a second study, about T cells in Graves' hyperthyroidism and ophthalmopathy. That paper states: Within blood appeared most thyroid clonotypes that had expanded above 0.001. From stable hyperthyroidism, ophthalmopathy was set apart by a 13 V-J model.

The input for sequencing was peripheral blood mononuclear cells (PBMCs), taken at new diagnosis, from a patient treated with antithyroid drugs. The source is a man between 35 and 55 years old with Graves disease. This chain joins TRBV2 and TRBJ1-5; maybe TRBD1 (5 bases). CDR3 residues: CASSRDGGEPQHF. The CDR3 region has the DNA TGTGCCAGCAGTCGAGACGGAGGGGAGCCCCAGCATTTT.